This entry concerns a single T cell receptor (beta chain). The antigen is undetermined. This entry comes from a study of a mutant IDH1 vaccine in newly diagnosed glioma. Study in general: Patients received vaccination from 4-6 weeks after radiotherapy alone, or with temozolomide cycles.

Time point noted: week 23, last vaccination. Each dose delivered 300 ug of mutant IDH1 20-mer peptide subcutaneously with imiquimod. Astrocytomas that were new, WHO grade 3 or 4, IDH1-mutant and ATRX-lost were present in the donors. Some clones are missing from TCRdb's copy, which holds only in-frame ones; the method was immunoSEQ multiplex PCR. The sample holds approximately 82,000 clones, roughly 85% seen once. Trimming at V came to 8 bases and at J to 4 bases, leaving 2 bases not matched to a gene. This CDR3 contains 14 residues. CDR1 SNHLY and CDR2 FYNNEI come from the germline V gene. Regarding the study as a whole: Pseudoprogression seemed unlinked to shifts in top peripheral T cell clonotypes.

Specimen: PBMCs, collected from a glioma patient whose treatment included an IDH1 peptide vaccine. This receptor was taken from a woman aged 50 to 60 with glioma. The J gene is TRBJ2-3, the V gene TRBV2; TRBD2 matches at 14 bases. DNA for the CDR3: TGTGCCAGCGGGACTAGCGGGAGCGCAGATACGCAGTATTTT. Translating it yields CASGTSGSADTQYF.